The text below deals with one T cell receptor (beta chain). These data are taken from a study of blood T cell repertoires in COVID-19. As for the study in general: Samples of COVID-19 (acute and convalescent) were obtained from the United States, Italy and Spain. Sample material is recorded as cDNA or gDNA derived from T cells, B-cell-depleted T cells, or PBMCs.

As handled by the study authors: Amplification from reference gene primers served as the basis for estimated nucleated cell counts. The method was immunoSEQ multiplex PCR; TCRdb's version includes in-frame clones alone and lacks a portion of them. V, J and clone size were drawn from that table, and D and trimming were deduced from the DNA. Among fewer than 300,000 clones, around 81% were seen once, and the ten largest hold more than 15%. Per germline, CDR1 MDHEN and CDR2 SYDVKM. The CDR3 has 20 residues. The V and J ends lost 7 bases and 4 bases, in that order; junction bases with no gene match: 22. Seattle-derived patients entered the study during active infection and were followed longitudinally.

Sequenced input: peripheral blood. This chain connects TRBV28 to TRBJ2-1; 10 bases align to TRBD2. The sequence came from a person aged 70 to 79 with COVID-19, enrolled during active disease. CDR3 DNA sequence: TGTGCCAGCACCTTACCCTCTTACGGCCTAGCGGGAGCATTTTACAATGAGCAGTTCTTC. This encodes CASTLPSYGLAGAFYNEQFF.